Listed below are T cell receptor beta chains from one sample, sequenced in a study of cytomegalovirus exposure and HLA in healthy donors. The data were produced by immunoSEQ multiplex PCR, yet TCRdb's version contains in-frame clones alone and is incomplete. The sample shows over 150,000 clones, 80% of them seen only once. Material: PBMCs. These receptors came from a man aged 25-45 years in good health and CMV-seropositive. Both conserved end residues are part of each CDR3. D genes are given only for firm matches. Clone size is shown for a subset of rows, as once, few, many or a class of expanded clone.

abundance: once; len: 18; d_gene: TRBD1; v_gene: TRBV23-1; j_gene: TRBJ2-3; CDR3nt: TGCGCCAGCAGTCAATCGCGGGGGGACAGGGGAGTCCCAGATACGCAGTATTTT; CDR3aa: CASSQSRGDRGVPDTQYF
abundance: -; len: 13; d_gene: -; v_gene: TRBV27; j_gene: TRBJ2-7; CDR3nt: TGTGCCAGCCGGCCCCGGGGATCCTACGAGCAGTACTTC; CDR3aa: CASRPRGSYEQYF
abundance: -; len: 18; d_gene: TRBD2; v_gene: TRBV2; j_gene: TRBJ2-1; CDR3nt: TGTGCCAGCAGTGCTTCTAGCGGGGGGGCCGCGCGCATCCATGAGCAGTTCTTC; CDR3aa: CASSASSGGAARIHEQFF
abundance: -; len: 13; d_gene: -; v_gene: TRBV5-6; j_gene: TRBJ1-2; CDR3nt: TGTGCCAGCAGCTTGGCTCAGGGTGAGGGCTACACCTTC; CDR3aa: CASSLAQGEGYTF
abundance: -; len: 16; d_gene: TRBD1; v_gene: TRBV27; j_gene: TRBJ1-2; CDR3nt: TGTGCCAGCAGTTCGGCGGCAGGGGGGTTAAGAAATGGCTACACCTTC; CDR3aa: CASSSAAGGLRNGYTF
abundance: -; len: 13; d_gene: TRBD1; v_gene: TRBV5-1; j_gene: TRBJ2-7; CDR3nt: TGCGCCAGCAGAGGACAGGGGGGTGACGAGCAGTACTTC; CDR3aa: CASRGQGGDEQYF
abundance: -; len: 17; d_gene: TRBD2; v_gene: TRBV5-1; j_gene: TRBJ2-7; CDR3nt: TGCGCCAGCAGCCAGGGACTAGCGGGAGGAAATTCCTACGAGCAGTACTTC; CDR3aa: CASSQGLAGGNSYEQYF
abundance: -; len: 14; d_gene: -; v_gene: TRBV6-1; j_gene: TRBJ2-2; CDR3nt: TGTGCCAGCATGTCGGGGTGGGCCACCGGGGAGCTGTTTTTT; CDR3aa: CASMSGWATGELFF
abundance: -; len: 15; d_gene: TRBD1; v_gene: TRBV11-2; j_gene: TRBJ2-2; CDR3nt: TGTGCCAGCAGCTTTTGGACAGGGATCGCCGGGGAGCTGTTTTTT; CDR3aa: CASSFWTGIAGELFF
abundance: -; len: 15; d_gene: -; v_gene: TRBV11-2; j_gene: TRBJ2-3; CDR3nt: TGTGCCAGCAGCTTATGGGCTACCTCGTGGGATACGCAGTATTTT; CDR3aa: CASSLWATSWDTQYF
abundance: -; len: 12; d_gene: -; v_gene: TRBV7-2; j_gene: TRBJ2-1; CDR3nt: TGTGCCAGCAGCTTACCCGTCAATGAGCAGTTCTTC; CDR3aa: CASSLPVNEQFF
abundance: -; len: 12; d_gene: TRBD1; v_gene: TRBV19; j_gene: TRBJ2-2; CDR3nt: TGTGCCATACCCAGGGGGCTCGGGGAGCTGTTTTTT; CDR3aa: CAIPRGLGELFF
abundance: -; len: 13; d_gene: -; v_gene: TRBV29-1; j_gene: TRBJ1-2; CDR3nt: TGCAGCGTTTCTCGGACAGAGAGCTATGGCTACACCTTC; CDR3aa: CSVSRTESYGYTF
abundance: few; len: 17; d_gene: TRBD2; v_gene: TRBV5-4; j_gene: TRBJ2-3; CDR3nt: TGTGCCAGCAGCATTAGCGGGGGGGCCCCCAGCACAGATACGCAGTATTTT; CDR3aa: CASSISGGAPSTDTQYF
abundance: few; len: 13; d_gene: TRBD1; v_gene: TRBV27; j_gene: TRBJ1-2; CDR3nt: TGTGCCAGCAGTCCCGGACAGGGCTATGGCTACACCTTC; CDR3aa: CASSPGQGYGYTF
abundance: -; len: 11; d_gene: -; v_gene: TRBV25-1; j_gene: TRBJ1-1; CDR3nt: TGTGCCAGCAAAGACAGATCTGAAGCTTTCTTT; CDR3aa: CASKDRSEAFF
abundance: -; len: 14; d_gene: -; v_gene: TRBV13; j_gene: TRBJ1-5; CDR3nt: TGTGCCAGCAGCTTAGGCTCGGGGGATCAGCCCCAGCATTTT; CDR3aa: CASSLGSGDQPQHF
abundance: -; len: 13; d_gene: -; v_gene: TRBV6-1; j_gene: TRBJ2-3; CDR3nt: TGTGCCTGCGAGTTCGGGGGCACAGATACGCAGTATTTT; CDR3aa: CACEFGGTDTQYF
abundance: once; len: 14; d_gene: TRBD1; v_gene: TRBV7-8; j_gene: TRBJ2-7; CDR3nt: TGTGCCAGCAGCCGGGACAGGAGCTCCTACGAGCAGTACTTC; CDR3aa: CASSRDRSSYEQYF
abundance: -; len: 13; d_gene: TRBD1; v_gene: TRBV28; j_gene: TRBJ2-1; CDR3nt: TGTGCCAGCAGTCTCGGGACAGGGTATCTTAAATTCTTC; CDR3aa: CASSLGTGYLKFF
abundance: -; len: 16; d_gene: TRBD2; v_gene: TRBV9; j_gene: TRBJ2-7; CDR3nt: TGTGCCAGCAGCGTAGGTGGTAGGGGACTAGGCTACGAGCAGTACTTC; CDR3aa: CASSVGGRGLGYEQYF
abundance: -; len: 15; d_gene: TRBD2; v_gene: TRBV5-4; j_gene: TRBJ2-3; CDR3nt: TGTGCCAGCAGCTTGTTAGCGGGAGCTTCTGATACGCAGTATTTT; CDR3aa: CASSLLAGASDTQYF
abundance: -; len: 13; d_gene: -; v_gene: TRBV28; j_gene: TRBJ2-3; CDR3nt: TGTGCCAGCAGTTTAGGGGCGGACAGCCATGGGTATTTT; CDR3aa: CASSLGADSHGYF
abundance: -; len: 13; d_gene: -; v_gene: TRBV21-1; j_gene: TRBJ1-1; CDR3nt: TGTGCCAGCAGCACCTCTAGGAACACTGAAGCTTTCTTT; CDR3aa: CASSTSRNTEAFF
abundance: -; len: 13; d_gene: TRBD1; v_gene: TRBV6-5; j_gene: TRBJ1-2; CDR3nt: TGTGCCAGCAGTTACTCCGGCAGGGGGGGCTACACCTTC; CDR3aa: CASSYSGRGGYTF
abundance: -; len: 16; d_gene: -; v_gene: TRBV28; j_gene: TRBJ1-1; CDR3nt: TGTGCCAGCAGTTTATGGGTTATTGGGGGGTGGACTGAAGCTTTCTTT; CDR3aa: CASSLWVIGGWTEAFF
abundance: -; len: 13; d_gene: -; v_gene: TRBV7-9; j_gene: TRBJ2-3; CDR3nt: TGTGCCAGCAGCTTATCGGGTTCAGATACGCAGTATTTT; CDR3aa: CASSLSGSDTQYF
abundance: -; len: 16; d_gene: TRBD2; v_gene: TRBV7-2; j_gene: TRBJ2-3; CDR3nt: TGTGCCAGCAGCGAACTAGCGGGGGGGCGCACAGATACGCAGTATTTT; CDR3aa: CASSELAGGRTDTQYF
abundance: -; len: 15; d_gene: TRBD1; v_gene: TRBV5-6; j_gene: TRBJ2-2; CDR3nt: TGTGCCAGCAGCGTTGGCCAGGGGGTTGCCGGGGAGCTGTTTTTT; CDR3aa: CASSVGQGVAGELFF
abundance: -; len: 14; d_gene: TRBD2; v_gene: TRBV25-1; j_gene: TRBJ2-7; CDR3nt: TGTGCCAGCAGCTTCGGGGGGTCCCACTACGAGCAGTACTTC; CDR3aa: CASSFGGSHYEQYF
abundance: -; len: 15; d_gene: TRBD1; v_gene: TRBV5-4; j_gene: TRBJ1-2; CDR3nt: TGTGCCAGCAGCTCACCTACCGGGACAGTCTATGGCTACACCTTC; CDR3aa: CASSSPTGTVYGYTF
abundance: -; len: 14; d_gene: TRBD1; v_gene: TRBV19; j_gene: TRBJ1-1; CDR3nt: TGTGCCAGTAGCTACAGGGGCGCGAACACTGAAGCTTTCTTT; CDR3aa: CASSYRGANTEAFF
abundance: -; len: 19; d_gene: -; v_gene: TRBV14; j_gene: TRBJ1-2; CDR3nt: TGTGCCAGCAGCCATACGAAAATTTTTCCGGGGTTTGGGAACTATGGCTACACCTTC; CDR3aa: CASSHTKIFPGFGNYGYTF
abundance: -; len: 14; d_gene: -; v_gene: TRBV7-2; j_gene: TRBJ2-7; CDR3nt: TGTGCCAGCAGCTTAGAAACTGGTTACTACGAGCAGTACTTC; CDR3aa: CASSLETGYYEQYF
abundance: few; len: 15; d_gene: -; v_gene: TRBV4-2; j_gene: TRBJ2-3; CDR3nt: TGTGCCAGCAGCCTAAGAAGGCTAGGAGCAGATACGCAGTATTTT; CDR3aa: CASSLRRLGADTQYF